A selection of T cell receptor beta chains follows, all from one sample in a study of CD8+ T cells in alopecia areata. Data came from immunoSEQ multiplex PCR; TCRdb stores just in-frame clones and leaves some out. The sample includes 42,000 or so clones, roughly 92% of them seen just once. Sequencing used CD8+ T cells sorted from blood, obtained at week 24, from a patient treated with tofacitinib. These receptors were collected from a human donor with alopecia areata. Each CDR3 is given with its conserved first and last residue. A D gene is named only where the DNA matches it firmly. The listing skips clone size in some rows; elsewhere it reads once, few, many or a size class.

CDR3nt: TGTGCCAGCAGTTTGGGCAGCCTTCAAGAGACCCAGTACTTC; CDR3aa: CASSLGSLQETQYF; abundance: .; d_gene: .; j_gene: TRBJ2-5; v_gene: TRBV27
CDR3nt: TGTGCTAGCAGCTTCGGGGTGGACACCGGGGAGCTGTTTTTT; CDR3aa: CASSFGVDTGELFF; abundance: once; d_gene: .; j_gene: TRBJ2-2; v_gene: TRBV7-7
CDR3nt: TGTGCCAGCAGCCCATCTTTTGGGACGGGGGAGCAGTACTTC; CDR3aa: CASSPSFGTGEQYF; abundance: .; d_gene: .; j_gene: TRBJ2-7; v_gene: TRBV5-4
CDR3nt: TGTGCCAGCAGTTTAGGGGCTAGTTTCTTCCGGGGGGAGCTGTTTTTT; CDR3aa: CASSLGASFFRGELFF; abundance: .; d_gene: .; j_gene: TRBJ2-2; v_gene: TRBV27
CDR3nt: TGCAGCGTTATCGACCGGGACAGGGGAGCAGAGACCCAGTACTTC; CDR3aa: CSVIDRDRGAETQYF; abundance: .; d_gene: TRBD1; j_gene: TRBJ2-5; v_gene: TRBV29-1
CDR3nt: TGTGCCTGGAGTGTACTAGGGGAGAGCTACACCTTC; CDR3aa: CAWSVLGESYTF; abundance: .; d_gene: .; j_gene: TRBJ1-2; v_gene: TRBV30
CDR3nt: TGTGCCAGCAGTTTAAGCCAGGGGAGGAACGAGCAGTACTTC; CDR3aa: CASSLSQGRNEQYF; abundance: .; d_gene: .; j_gene: TRBJ2-7; v_gene: TRBV27
CDR3nt: TGCAGCGTTACAGGGGAGGGCGGGGAGCTGTTTTTT; CDR3aa: CSVTGEGGELFF; abundance: .; d_gene: .; j_gene: TRBJ2-2; v_gene: TRBV29-1
CDR3nt: TGCGCCAGCAGCTTGCTCCCCGGGGAGCTGTTTTTT; CDR3aa: CASSLLPGELFF; abundance: .; d_gene: .; j_gene: TRBJ2-2; v_gene: TRBV5-1
CDR3nt: TGTGCCAGCAGTCTAAGCCGAGTCTACAATGAGCAGTTCTTC; CDR3aa: CASSLSRVYNEQFF; abundance: .; d_gene: .; j_gene: TRBJ2-1; v_gene: TRBV27
CDR3nt: TGTGCCAGCAGTCCGGACAGGGGACTTAGCAATCAGCCCCAGCATTTT; CDR3aa: CASSPDRGLSNQPQHF; abundance: .; d_gene: TRBD1; j_gene: TRBJ1-5; v_gene: TRBV2
CDR3nt: TGCAGCGTTGTAGCTGGAAAAATGAACACTGAAGCTTTCTTT; CDR3aa: CSVVAGKMNTEAFF; abundance: .; d_gene: .; j_gene: TRBJ1-1; v_gene: TRBV29-1
CDR3nt: TGTGCTAGCAGCTTAGGACCCATCCAAGAGACCCAGTACTTC; CDR3aa: CASSLGPIQETQYF; abundance: .; d_gene: .; j_gene: TRBJ2-5; v_gene: TRBV7-7
CDR3nt: TGTGCTAGTGCCCCGAGGTTTTCCTACGAGCAGTACTTC; CDR3aa: CASAPRFSYEQYF; abundance: .; d_gene: .; j_gene: TRBJ2-7; v_gene: TRBV12-5
CDR3nt: TGTGCCAGCAGCTTCGGGGGGGCCCCCTACAATGAGCAGTTCTTC; CDR3aa: CASSFGGAPYNEQFF; abundance: .; d_gene: TRBD2; j_gene: TRBJ2-1; v_gene: TRBV7-9
CDR3nt: TGCAGCGCCTTAGCGGATACGCAGTATTTT; CDR3aa: CSALADTQYF; abundance: once; d_gene: .; j_gene: TRBJ2-3; v_gene: TRBV29-1
CDR3nt: TGTGCCAGCAGCGCGCGGACTAGCGGACAACAAGAGACCCAGTACTTC; CDR3aa: CASSARTSGQQETQYF; abundance: once; d_gene: TRBD2; j_gene: TRBJ2-5; v_gene: TRBV7-9
CDR3nt: TGTGCCAGCAGCTCCGGGCACTTGGGGTACAATGAGCAGTTCTTC; CDR3aa: CASSSGHLGYNEQFF; abundance: .; d_gene: .; j_gene: TRBJ2-1; v_gene: TRBV6-5
CDR3nt: TGTGCCAGCAGCTACTCAGGGAATCAAGAGACCCAGTACTTC; CDR3aa: CASSYSGNQETQYF; abundance: .; d_gene: .; j_gene: TRBJ2-5; v_gene: TRBV27
CDR3nt: TGTGCCAGCCCCTCTTCGCCGGGCTCCTACAATGAGCAGTTCTTC; CDR3aa: CASPSSPGSYNEQFF; abundance: .; d_gene: .; j_gene: TRBJ2-1; v_gene: TRBV5-4